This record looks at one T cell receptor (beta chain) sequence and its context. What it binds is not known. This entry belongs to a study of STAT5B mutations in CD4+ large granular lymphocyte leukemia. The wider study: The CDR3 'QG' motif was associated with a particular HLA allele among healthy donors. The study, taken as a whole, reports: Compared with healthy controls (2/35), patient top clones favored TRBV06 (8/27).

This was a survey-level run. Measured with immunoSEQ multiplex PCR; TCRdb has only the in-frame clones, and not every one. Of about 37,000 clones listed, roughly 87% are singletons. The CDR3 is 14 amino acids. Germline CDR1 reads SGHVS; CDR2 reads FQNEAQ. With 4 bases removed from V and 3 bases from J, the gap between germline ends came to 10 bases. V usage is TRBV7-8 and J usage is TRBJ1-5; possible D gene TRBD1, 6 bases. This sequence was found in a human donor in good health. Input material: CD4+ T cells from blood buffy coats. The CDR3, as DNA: TGTGCCAGCAGCTACGGACAGAACAATCAGCCCCAGCATTTT. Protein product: CASSYGQNNQPQHF.